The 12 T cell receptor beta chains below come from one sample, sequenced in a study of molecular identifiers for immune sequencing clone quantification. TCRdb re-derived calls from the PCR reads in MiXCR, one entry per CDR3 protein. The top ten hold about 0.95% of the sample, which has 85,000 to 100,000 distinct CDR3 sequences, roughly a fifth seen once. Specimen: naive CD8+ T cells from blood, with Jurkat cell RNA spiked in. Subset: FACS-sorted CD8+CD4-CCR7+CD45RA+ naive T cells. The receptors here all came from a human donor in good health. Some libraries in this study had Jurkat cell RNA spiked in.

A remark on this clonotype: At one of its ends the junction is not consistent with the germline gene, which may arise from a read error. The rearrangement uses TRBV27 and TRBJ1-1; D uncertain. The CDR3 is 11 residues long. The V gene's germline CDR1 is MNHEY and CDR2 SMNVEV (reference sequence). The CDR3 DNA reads TGTGCCAACAGTTTAGGGAATGAAGCTTTCTTT. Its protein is CANSLGNEAFF.

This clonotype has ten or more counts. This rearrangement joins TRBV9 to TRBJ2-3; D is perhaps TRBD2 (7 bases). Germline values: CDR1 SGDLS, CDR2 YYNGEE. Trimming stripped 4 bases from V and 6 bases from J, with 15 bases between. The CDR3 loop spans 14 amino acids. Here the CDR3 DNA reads TGTGCCAGCAGCAGAGGGGGGGGGCCGGATACGCAGTATTTT. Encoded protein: CASSRGGGPDTQYF.

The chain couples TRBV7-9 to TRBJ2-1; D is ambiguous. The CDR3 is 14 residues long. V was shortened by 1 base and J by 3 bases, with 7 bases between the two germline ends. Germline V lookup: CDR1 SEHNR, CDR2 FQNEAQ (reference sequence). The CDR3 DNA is TGTGCCAGCAGCTTAGTTTTGAACTACAATGAGCAGTTCTTC. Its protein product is CASSLVLNYNEQFF.

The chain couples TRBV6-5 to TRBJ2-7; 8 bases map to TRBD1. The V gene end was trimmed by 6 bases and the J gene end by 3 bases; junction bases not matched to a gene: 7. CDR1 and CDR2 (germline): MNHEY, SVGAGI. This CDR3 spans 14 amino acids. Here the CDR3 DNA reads TGTGCCAGCAGATCCAGACAGGGGCTCTACGAGCAGTACTTC. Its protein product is CASRSRQGLYEQYF.

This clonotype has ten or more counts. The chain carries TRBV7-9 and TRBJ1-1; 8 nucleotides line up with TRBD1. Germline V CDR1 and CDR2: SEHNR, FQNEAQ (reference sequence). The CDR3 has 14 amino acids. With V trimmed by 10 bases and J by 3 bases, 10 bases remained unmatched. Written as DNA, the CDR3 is TGTGCCACTCGGGTCGGACAGGGACACACTGAAGCTTTCTTT. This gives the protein CATRVGQGHTEAFF.

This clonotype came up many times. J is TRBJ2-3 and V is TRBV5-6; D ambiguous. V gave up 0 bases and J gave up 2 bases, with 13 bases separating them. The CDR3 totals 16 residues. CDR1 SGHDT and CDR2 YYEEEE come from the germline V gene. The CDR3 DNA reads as TGTGCCAGCAGCTTGGACGAGTTTGGACCCACAGATACGCAGTATTTT. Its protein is CASSLDEFGPTDTQYF.

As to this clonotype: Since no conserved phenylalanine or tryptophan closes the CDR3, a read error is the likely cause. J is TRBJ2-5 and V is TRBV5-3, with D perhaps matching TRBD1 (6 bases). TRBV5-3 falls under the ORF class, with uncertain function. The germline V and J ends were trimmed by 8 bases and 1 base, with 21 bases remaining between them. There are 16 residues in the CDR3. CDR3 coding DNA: TGTGCCAGCAGCCACTGGAACAGGGATGCCCAAGAGACCCAGTACCTC. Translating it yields CASSHWNRDAQETQYL.

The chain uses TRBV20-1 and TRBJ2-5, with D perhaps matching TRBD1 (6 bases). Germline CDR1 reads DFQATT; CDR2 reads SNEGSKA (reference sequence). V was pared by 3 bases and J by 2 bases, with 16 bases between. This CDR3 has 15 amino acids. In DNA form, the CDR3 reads TGCAGTGCTAGGACCCCGGGACAAGGACAAGAGACCCAGTACTTC. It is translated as CSARTPGQGQETQYF.

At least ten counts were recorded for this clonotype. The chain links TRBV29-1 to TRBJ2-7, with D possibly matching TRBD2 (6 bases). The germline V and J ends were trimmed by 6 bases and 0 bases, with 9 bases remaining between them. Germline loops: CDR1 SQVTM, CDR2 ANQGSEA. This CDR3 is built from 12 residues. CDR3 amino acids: CSVGTDSYEQYF. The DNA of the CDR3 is TGCAGCGTGGGGACTGACTCCTACGAGCAGTACTTC.

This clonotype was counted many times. The CDR3 sequence: CASSEDGYYEQYF. The CDR3, as DNA: TGTGCCAGCAGTGAAGACGGATACTACGAGCAGTACTTC. The chain employs TRBV6-1 and TRBJ2-7; unclear D gene. Trimming cost V 1 base and J 3 bases, with 7 bases left between them. Germline CDR1 and CDR2: MNHNS and SASEGT. The CDR3 is 13 amino acids.

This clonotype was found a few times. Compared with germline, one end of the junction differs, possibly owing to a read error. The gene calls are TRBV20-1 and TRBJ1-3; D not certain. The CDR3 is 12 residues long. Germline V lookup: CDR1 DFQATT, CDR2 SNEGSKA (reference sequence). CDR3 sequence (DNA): TGCAGTGTGTCGGATTCTGGGAACACCATATATTTT. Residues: CSVSDSGNTIYF.

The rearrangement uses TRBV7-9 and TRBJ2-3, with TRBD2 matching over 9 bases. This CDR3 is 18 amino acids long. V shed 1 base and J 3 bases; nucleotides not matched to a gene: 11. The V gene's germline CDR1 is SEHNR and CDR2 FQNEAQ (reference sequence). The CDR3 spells CASSLGAGGPKRTDTQYF. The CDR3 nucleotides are TGTGCCAGCAGCTTAGGGGCGGGGGGGCCAAAGCGGACAGATACGCAGTATTTT.